The subject of this entry is one T cell receptor (beta chain). The junction had 5 bases not matched to a gene; V was cut back by 2 bases and J by 0 bases. Germline values: CDR1 SGHRS, CDR2 YFSETQ. This CDR3 has 16 residues. These data belong to a study of blood T cell repertoires in COVID-19. Overall study context: Sample material is recorded as cDNA or gDNA derived from T cells, B-cell-depleted T cells, or PBMCs.

TCRdb keeps only in-frame clones here, not all; method: immunoSEQ multiplex PCR. The sample has about 300,000 clones, 85% to 90% seen once. The sequence was collected from a woman in her twenties or thirties with COVID-19, enrolled during active disease. What was sequenced was peripheral blood. V gene TRBV5-1 combines with J gene TRBJ1-3, with 7 bases that match TRBD1. The CDR3 sequence: CASSLPTGASGNTIYF. CDR3 DNA: TGCGCCAGCAGCTTACCTACAGGGGCCTCTGGAAACACCATATATTTT.